This T cell receptor (beta chain) was identified during a study of shared clonotypes between healthy human individuals. Study-wide context: Aged 18 to 49, the donors were two women and a few men.

This table comes from immunoSEQ multiplex PCR, and its TCRdb copy is limited to in-frame clones, with some not included. Altogether 950,000 to 1,100,000 clones are present, around 74% being singletons, with the ten largest covering roughly 1.4%. This clonotype was sampled from a man aged 18 to 35 in good health. The sample taken for sequencing was memory CD4+ T cells sorted from blood. Noted subset: CD45RA-negative fraction.

The CDR3 sequence: CATSIPGGTQYF. The CDR3 DNA reads TGTGCCACCAGCATACCGGGGGGGACCCAGTACTTC. The chain joins TRBV15 to TRBJ2-5, with TRBD2 matching 7 bases. Trimming at V came to 4 bases and at J to 7 bases, leaving 3 bases not matched to a gene. Per germline, CDR1 LNHNV and CDR2 YYDKDF (reference sequence). CDR3 length equals 12 residues.